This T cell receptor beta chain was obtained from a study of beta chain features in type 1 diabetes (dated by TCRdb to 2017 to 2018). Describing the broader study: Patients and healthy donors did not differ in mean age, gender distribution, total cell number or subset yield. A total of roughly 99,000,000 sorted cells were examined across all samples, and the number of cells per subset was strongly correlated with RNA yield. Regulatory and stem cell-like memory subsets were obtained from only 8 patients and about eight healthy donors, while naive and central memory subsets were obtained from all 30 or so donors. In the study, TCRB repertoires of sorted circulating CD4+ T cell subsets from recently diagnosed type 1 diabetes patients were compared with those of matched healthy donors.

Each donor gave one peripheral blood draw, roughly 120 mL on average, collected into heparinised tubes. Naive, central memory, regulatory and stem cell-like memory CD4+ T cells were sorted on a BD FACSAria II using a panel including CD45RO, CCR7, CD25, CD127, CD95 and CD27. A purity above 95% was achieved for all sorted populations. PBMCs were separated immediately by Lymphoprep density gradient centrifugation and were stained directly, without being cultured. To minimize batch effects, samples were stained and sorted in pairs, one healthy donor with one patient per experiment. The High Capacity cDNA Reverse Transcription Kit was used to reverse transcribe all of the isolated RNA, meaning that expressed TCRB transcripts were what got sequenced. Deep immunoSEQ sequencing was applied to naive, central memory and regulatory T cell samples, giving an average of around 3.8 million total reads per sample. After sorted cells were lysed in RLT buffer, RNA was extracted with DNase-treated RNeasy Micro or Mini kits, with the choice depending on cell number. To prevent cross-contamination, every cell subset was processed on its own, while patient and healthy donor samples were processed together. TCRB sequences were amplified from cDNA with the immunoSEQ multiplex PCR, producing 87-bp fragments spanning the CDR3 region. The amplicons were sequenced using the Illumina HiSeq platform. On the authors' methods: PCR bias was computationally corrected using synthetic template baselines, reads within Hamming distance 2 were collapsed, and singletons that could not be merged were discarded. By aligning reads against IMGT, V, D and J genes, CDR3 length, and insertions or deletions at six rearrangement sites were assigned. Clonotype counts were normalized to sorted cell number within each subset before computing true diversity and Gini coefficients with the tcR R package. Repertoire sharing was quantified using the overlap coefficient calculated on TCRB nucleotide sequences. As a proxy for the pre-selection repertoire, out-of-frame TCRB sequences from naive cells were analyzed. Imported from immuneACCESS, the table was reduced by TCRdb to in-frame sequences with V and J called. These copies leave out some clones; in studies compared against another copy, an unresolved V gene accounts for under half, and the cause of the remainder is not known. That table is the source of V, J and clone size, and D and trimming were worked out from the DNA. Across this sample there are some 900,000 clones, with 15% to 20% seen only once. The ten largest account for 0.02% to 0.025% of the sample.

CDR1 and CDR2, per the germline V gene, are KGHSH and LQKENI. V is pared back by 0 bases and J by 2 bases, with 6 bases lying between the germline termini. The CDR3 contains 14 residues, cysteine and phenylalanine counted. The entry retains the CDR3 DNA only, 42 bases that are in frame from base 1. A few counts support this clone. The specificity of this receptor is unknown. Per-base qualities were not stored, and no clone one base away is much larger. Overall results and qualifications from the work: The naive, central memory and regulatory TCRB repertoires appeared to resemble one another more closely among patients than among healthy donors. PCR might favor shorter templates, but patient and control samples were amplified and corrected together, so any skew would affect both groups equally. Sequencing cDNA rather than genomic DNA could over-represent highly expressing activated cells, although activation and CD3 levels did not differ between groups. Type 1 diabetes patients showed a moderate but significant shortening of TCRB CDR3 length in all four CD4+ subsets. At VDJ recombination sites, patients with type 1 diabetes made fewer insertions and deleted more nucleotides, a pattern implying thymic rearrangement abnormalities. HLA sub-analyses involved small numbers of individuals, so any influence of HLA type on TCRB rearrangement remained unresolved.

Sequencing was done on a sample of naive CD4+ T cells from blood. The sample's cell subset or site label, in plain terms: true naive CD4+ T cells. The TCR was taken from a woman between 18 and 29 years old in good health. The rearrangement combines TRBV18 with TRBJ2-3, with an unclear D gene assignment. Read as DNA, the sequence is TGTGCCAGCTCACCACCGTACCCCACAGATACGCAGTATTTT. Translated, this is CASSPPYPTDTQYF.